Listed here is a single T cell receptor beta chain. This CDR3 is also generated by other DNA sequences in the sample. The CDR3 contains 12 residues. Trimming left V 0 bases short and J 8 bases short, with 8 bases between. Looked up from germline, CDR1 is SGHDT and CDR2 is YYEEEE. This sample is part of a study of blood T cell repertoires in COVID-19. For the study at large: There were acute and convalescent COVID-19 samples, and they came from the United States, Italy and Spain. Nucleic acid was either cDNA or gDNA, and it came from T cells, B-cell-depleted T cells, or PBMCs.

In the authors' workflow: Reference gene primer amplification gave estimated nucleated cell counts. Only in-frame clones appear in the TCRdb table, and some are missing; sequencing was by immunoSEQ multiplex PCR. V, J and clone size were drawn from that table, and D and trimming were deduced from the DNA. The sample yields some 160,000 clones, approximately 87% seen once. Sequenced: peripheral blood. This sequence originates from a woman in her 70s with acute or convalescent COVID-19. The chain links TRBV5-6 to TRBJ1-1, with D perhaps TRBD1 (5 bases). CDR3 bases: TGTGCCAGCAGCTTGGCCACAGGAGAAGCTTTCTTT. Protein sequence: CASSLATGEAFF.